The entry that follows covers one TCR beta chain sequence. Some clones are missing from TCRdb's copy, which holds only in-frame ones; the method was immunoSEQ multiplex PCR. The sample has about 80,000 clones, roughly nine tenths seen once; the top ten hold 4.5% to 7%. The sample belongs to a study of PD-L1 blockade in urothelial cancer. The CDR3 has 17 amino acids. Looked up from germline, CDR1 is SGHRS and CDR2 is YFSETQ. Between the trimmed V and J ends, which lost 2 bases and 0 bases, there was a span of 16 bases. The material sequenced was PBMCs, taken around atezolizumab (anti-PD-L1) treatment. The receptor's source is a woman aged 70 to 79 with urothelial cancer. The rearrangement joins TRBV5-1 to TRBJ2-3; D is uncertain. CDR3 sequence: CASSFGTLGPSTDTQYF. The CDR3, as DNA: TGCGCCAGCAGCTTTGGAACCCTAGGCCCTAGCACAGATACGCAGTATTTT.